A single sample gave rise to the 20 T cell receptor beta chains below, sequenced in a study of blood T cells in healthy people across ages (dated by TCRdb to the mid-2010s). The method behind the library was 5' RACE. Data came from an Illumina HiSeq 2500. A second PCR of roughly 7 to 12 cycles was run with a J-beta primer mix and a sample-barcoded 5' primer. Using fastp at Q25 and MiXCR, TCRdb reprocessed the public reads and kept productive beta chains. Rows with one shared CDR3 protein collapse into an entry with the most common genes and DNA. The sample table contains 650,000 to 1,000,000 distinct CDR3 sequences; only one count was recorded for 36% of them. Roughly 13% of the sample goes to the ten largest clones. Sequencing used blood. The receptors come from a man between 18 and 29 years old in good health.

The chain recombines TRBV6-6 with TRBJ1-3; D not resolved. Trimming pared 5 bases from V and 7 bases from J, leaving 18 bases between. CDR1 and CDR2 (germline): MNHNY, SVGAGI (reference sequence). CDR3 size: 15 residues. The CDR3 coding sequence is TGTGCCAGCAGTCTCCCGGTTTCCCAGGAGAACACCATATATTTT. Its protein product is CASSLPVSQENTIYF.

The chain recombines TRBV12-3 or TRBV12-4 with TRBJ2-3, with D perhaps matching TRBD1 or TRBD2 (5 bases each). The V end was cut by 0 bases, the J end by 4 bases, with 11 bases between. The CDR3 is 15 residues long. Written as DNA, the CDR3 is TGTGCCAGCAGTTTAGCGGGGGATTTCTCAGATACGCAGTATTTT. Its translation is CASSLAGDFSDTQYF.

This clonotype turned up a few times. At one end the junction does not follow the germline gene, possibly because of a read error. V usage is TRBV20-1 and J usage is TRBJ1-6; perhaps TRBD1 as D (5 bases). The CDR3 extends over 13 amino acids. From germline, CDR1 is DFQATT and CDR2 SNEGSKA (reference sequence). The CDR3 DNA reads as TGCAGTGCTTCCAAGTCTCCGGGGGAGCCCCCCCACTTT. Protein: CSASKSPGEPPHF.

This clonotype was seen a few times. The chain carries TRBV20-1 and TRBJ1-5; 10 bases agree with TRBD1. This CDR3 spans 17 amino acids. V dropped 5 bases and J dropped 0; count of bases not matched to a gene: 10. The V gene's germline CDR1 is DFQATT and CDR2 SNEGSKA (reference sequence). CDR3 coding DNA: TGCAGTGCTCCTCTGGGACAGGGGACATATAGCAATCAGCCCCAGCATTTT. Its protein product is CSAPLGQGTYSNQPQHF.

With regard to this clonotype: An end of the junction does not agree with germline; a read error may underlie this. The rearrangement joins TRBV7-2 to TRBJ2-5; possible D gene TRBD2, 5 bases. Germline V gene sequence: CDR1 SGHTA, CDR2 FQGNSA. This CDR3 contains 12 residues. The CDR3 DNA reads TGTGCCAGCAGCTTAGAGTTATCGAGGGTTGACTTC. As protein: CASSLELSRVDF. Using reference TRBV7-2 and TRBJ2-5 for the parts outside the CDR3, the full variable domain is GAGVSQSPSNKVTEKGKDVELRCDPISGHTALYWYRQSLGQGLEFLIYFQGNSAPDKSGLPSDRFSAERTGGSVSTLTIQRTQQEDSAVYLCASSLELSRVDFGPGTRLLVL.

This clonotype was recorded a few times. Here the CDR3 reads CASIPITGQGYNEQFF. CDR3 nucleotides: TGTGCCAGCATCCCCATCACGGGACAGGGCTACAATGAGCAGTTCTTC. This chain joins TRBV28 and TRBJ2-1; 9 nucleotides agree with TRBD1. CDR3 length: 16 residues. The ends lost 7 bases at V and 3 bases at J; junction bases unmatched: 10. Germline V gene lookup returns CDR1 MDHEN and CDR2 SYDVKM.

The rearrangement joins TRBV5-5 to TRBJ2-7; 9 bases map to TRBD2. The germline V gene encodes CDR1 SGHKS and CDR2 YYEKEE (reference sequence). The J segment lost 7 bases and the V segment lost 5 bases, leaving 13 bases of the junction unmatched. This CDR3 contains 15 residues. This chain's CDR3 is CASSLAGQSYNEQYF. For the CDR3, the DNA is TGTGCCAGCAGTCTAGCGGGGCAATCCTACAATGAGCAGTACTTC.

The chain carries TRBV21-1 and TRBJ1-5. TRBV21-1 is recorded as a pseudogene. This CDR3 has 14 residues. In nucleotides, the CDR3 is TGTGCCAGCAGCAAAGCGGAGGGTAGTCAGCCCCAGCATTTT. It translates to CASSKAEGSQPQHF.

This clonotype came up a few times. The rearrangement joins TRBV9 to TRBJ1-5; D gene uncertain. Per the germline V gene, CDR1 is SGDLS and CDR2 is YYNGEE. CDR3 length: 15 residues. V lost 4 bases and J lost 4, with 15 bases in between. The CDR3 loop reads CASSLSAVGNQPQHF. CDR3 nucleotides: TGTGCCAGCAGCCTCTCGGCAGTTGGGAATCAGCCCCAGCATTTT.

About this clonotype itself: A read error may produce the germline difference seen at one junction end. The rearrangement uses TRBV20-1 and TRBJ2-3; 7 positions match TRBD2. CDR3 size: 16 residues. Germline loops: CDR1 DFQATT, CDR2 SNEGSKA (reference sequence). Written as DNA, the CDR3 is TGCAGTGCTAGAGATCCGGGAGGCTGGGGCACAGGTACGCAGTATTTT. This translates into CSARDPGGWGTGTQYF.

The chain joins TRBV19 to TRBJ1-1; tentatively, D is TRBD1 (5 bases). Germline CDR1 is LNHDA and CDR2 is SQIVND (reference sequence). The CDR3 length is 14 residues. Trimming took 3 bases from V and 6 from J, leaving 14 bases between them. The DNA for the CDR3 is TGTGCCAGTAGTATTGGCGGGGGTGGGCCTGAAGCTTTCTTT. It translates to CASSIGGGGPEAFF.

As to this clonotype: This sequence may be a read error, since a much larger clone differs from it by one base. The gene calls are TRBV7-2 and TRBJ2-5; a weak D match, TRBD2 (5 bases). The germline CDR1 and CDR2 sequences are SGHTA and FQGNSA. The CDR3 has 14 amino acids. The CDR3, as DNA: TGTGCCAGCAGCGTAGCGTCCCCGAGGGAGACCCAGTACTTC. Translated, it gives CASSVASPRETQYF.

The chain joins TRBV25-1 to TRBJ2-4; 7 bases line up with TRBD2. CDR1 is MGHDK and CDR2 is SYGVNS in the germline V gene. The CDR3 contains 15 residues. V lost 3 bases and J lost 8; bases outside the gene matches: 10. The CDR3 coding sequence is TGTGCCAGCAGTGAGCTGGGGAGGGACGGGGACATTCAGTACTTC. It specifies CASSELGRDGDIQYF.

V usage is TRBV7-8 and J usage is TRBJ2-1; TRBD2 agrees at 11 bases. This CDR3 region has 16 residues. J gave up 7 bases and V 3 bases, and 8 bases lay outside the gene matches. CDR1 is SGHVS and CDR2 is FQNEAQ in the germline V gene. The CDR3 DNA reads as TGTGCCAGCAGCTTGTACTCTGGACTAGCGGGTAATGAGCAGTTCTTC. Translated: CASSLYSGLAGNEQFF.

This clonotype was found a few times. The CDR3 DNA is TGCGCCAGCAGCCCAAGACCGGACAGACCCCAGTACTTC. This codes for CASSPRPDRPQYF. The chain uses TRBV5-1 and TRBJ2-5; weak D call: TRBD1 (6 bases). The V and J ends lost 4 bases and 9 bases respectively, with 16 bases between them. The CDR3 spans 13 residues. CDR1 and CDR2 (germline): SGHRS, YFSETQ. Drawing the rest from reference TRBV5-1 and TRBJ2-5, the complete variable domain is KAGVTQTPRYLIKTRGQQVTLSCSPISGHRSVSWYQQTPGQGLQFLFEYFSETQRNKGNFPGRFSGRQFSNSRSEMNVSTLELGDSALYLCASSPRPDRPQYFGPGTRLLVL.

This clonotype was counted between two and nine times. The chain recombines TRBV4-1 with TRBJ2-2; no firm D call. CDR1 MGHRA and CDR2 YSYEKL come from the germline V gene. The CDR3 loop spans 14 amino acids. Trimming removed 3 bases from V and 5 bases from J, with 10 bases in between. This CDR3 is CASSHQQRTGELFF. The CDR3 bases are TGCGCCAGCAGCCACCAGCAGAGGACCGGGGAGCTGTTTTTT.

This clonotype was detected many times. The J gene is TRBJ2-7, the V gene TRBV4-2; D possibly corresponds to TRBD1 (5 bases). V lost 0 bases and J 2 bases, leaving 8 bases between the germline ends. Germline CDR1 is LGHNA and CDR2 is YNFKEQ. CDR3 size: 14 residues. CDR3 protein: CASSQDPGPYEQYF. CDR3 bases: TGTGCCAGCAGCCAAGACCCAGGGCCCTACGAGCAGTACTTC.

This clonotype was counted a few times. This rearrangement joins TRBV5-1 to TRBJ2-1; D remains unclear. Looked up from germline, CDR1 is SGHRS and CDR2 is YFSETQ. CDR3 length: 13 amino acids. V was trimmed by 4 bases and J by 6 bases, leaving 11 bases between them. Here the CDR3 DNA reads TGCGCCAGCAGCCCGTCCATACGCAATGAGCAGTTCTTC. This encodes CASSPSIRNEQFF.

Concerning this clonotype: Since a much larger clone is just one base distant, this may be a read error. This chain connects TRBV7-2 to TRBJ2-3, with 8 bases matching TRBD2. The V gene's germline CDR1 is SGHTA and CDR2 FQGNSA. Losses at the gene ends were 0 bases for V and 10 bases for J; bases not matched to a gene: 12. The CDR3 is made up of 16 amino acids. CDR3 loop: CASSLASAGDSYAQYF. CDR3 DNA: TGTGCCAGCAGCTTAGCATCAGCGGGGGATTCTTATGCGCAGTATTTT.

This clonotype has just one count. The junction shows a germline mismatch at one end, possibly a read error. The DNA for the CDR3 is TGCAATGCTAGAGGGGACAGTCACAATGAGCAGTTCTTC. This gives the protein CNARGDSHNEQFF. This rearrangement joins TRBV20-1 to TRBJ2-1; TRBD1 agrees at 7 bases. Germline CDR1 and CDR2: DFQATT and SNEGSKA (reference sequence). The CDR3 is 13 residues long.